The 18 T cell receptor beta chains listed next were all sequenced from one sample in a study of graft-versus-host responses after intestinal transplantation (dated by TCRdb to the early 2020s). Interpreted using the paper, the time point label stands for: cells obtained before transplantation from donor or recipient. Library creation used the immunoSEQ multiplex PCR assay. As stored in TCRdb, this immuneACCESS dataset retains in-frame rearrangements with V and J assigned. A fraction of the clones does not appear; measured against another copy, unresolved V genes explain less than half of the discrepancy, and the remainder lacks a known reason. The sample table shows about 47,000 clones, and about 95% are seen once. Approximately 0.21% of the sample comes from the top ten. Their antigen targets remain unknown. The sequencing here drew on unstimulated CD8+ T cells sorted from spleen or lymph node cells, taken before transplant. These receptor sequences come from a human donor who was the organ donor for an intestinal transplant.

The V call is TRBV30, the J call TRBJ2-3; tentative D call: TRBD1 (7 bases). Per the germline V gene, CDR1 is GTSNPN and CDR2 is SVGIG (reference sequence). Trimming removed 3 bases from V and 3 bases from J, with 13 bases in between. This CDR3 contains 14 residues. The DNA for the CDR3 is TGTGCCTGGAGGGCAGGGGGGCTGACAGATACGCAGTATTTT. It is translated as CAWRAGGLTDTQYF.

The rearrangement joins TRBV10-3 to TRBJ2-1; the D is unclear. This CDR3 contains 12 residues. CDR1 and CDR2 from the germline V gene are ENHRY and SYGVKD. The ends were cut back, 0 bases at V and 5 bases at J, with 2 bases in the middle. CDR3 in DNA: TGTGCCATCAGTGAGTCGAACAATGAGCAGTTCTTC. This codes for CAISESNNEQFF.

V gene TRBV29-1 combines with J gene TRBJ1-1, with 7 bases fitting TRBD1. Germline V gene lookup returns CDR1 SQVTM and CDR2 ANQGSEA. This CDR3 contains 11 residues. V shed 4 bases and J 11 bases; nucleotides not matched to a gene: 7. CDR3: CSVVEGAGAFF. The DNA of the CDR3 is TGCAGCGTTGTGGAGGGGGCGGGGGCTTTCTTT.

This clone was recorded only once. The gene calls are TRBV7-9 and TRBJ2-1, with 7 bases that match TRBD1. The germline V gene encodes CDR1 SEHNR and CDR2 FQNEAQ (reference sequence). The CDR3 has 16 residues. Trimming cost V 5 bases and J 0 bases; bases outside gene matches: 7. Here the CDR3 reads CASSPLDRSSYNEQFF. In nucleotides, the CDR3 is TGTGCCAGCAGCCCACTGGACAGGAGCTCCTACAATGAGCAGTTCTTC.

V and J are TRBV28 and TRBJ2-1; 11 bases match TRBD2. The CDR3 contains 19 residues. V shed 5 bases, J shed 0 bases, and the junction held 12 bases outside the gene matches. Looked up from germline, CDR1 is MDHEN and CDR2 is SYDVKM. The CDR3 spells CASSPRLAGFLSSYNEQFF. The CDR3 DNA reads as TGTGCCAGCAGTCCCCGACTAGCGGGGTTCCTTAGCTCCTACAATGAGCAGTTCTTC.

The CDR3 loop reads CASSPGRTGEETQYF. The CDR3, as DNA: TGCGCCAGCAGCCCGGGAAGGACAGGAGAAGAGACCCAGTACTTC. The chain recombines TRBV5-1 with TRBJ2-5, with 7 bases that match TRBD1. The CDR3 consists of 15 residues. Germline V gene sequence: CDR1 SGHRS, CDR2 YFSETQ. Trimming removed 4 bases from V and 3 bases from J; junction bases left unmatched: 9.

V is TRBV28 and J is TRBJ1-3, with 9 bases that match TRBD1. The CDR3 length is 19 residues. After removal of 3 bases from V and 0 bases from J, the junction contained 12 bases not matched to a gene. Germline CDR1 reads MDHEN; CDR2 reads SYDVKM. CDR3 protein: CASSFSVTAGQGSGNTIYF. CDR3 nucleotide sequence: TGTGCCAGCAGTTTTTCCGTGACCGCGGGACAGGGCTCTGGAAACACCATATATTTT. Looking up the rest from reference TRBV28 and TRBJ1-3 gives the full variable domain: DVKVTQSSRYLVKRTGEKVFLECVQDMDHENMFWYRQDPGLGLRLIYFSYDVKMKEKGDIPEGYSVSREKKERFSLILESASTNQTSMYLCASSFSVTAGQGSGNTIYFGEGSWLTVV.

The chain recombines TRBV6-1 with TRBJ1-1; perhaps TRBD1 as D (5 bases). The ends were cut back, 1 base at V and 5 bases at J, with 11 bases in the middle. Germline V CDR1 and CDR2: MNHNS, SASEGT. This CDR3 region has 14 residues. CDR3 nucleotides: TGTGCCAGCAGTGAAGAGCCCAGGGAGACTGAAGCTTTCTTT. Translating gives CASSEEPRETEAFF.

This chain links TRBV5-4 with TRBJ2-5; the match to TRBD2 covers 11 bases. The CDR3 sequence is 15 residues long. The V gene's germline CDR1 is SGHNT and CDR2 YYREEE (reference sequence). Unmatched junction bases numbered 5, after V lost 6 bases and J lost 1 base. The DNA of the CDR3 is TGTGCCAGCACCAATAGCGGGGGGGCCCAAGAGACCCAGTACTTC. The encoded protein is CASTNSGGAQETQYF.

This chain connects TRBV6-1 to TRBJ2-7, with no clear D. Trimming pared 2 bases from V and 2 bases from J, leaving 10 bases between. Germline-derived CDR1 and CDR2 are MNHNS and SASEGT. The CDR3 is 14 residues long. The CDR3 loop reads CASSERMGTYEQYF. The CDR3, as DNA: TGTGCCAGCAGTGAAAGAATGGGTACCTACGAGCAGTACTTC.

The rearrangement joins TRBV14 to TRBJ1-1, with D unresolved. Germline CDR1 SGHDN, CDR2 FVKESK. The CDR3 is 12 amino acids. The V gene lost 4 bases and the J gene lost 5 bases, with 8 bases spanning the gap. The CDR3 bases are TGTGCCAGCAGCCCGACCCGGACTGAAGCTTTCTTT. Residues: CASSPTRTEAFF.

V usage is TRBV4-1 and J usage is TRBJ2-7, with D possibly matching TRBD1 (6 bases). V was clipped by 3 bases and J by 2 bases, with 11 bases between them. Germline V gene data show CDR1 as MGHRA and CDR2 as YSYEKL. This CDR3 spans 14 amino acids. The CDR3 here is CASSQTRDTYEQYF. In DNA, the CDR3 is TGCGCCAGCAGCCAGACCCGGGACACCTACGAGCAGTACTTC.

The chain's CDR3 is CASGNRARDWEGQETQYF. The CDR3 DNA follows: TGTGCCAGCGGGAATAGGGCCCGAGATTGGGAGGGCCAAGAGACCCAGTACTTC. The J gene is TRBJ2-5, the V gene TRBV7-8; 7 bases are a match to TRBD2. The CDR3 sequence is 18 residues long. CDR1 is SGHVS and CDR2 is FQNEAQ in the germline V gene. Trimming removed 8 bases from V and 1 base from J; junction bases left unmatched: 19.

The gene calls are TRBV28 and TRBJ2-7; D is possibly TRBD1 or TRBD2 (6 bases each). The CDR3 is made up of 14 amino acids. V shed 3 bases and J shed 6 bases, with 15 bases lying between them. Germline loops: CDR1 MDHEN, CDR2 SYDVKM. CDR3 bases: TGTGCCAGCAGTTTGAGGGGGGTCCGTCGCGAGCAGTACTTC. Amino acid sequence: CASSLRGVRREQYF.

This chain uses TRBV7-9 with TRBJ1-2, with 8 bases identical to TRBD1. From germline, CDR1 is SEHNR and CDR2 FQNEAQ (reference sequence). This CDR3 spans 14 amino acids. V shed 5 bases and J 4 bases; nucleotides not matched to a gene: 6. CDR3 amino acids: CASSDDRGAYGYTF. CDR3 nucleotides: TGTGCCAGCAGCGACGACAGGGGAGCCTATGGCTACACCTTC. The variable domain in full, completed from reference TRBV7-9 and TRBJ1-2, reads DTGVSQNPRHKITKRGQNVTFRCDPISEHNRLYWYRQTLGQGPEFLTYFQNEAQLEKSRLLSDRFSAERPKGSFSTLEIQRTEQGDSAMYLCASSDDRGAYGYTFGSGTRLTVV.

The chain combines TRBV29-1 with TRBJ2-5, with 7 bases identical to TRBD2. The germline V gene encodes CDR1 SQVTM and CDR2 ANQGSEA. J was trimmed by 5 bases and V by 0 bases; bases with no gene match: 15. This CDR3 has 17 residues. The CDR3 loop is CSVEENAGVPPGETQYF. DNA of the CDR3: TGCAGCGTTGAAGAGAATGCGGGGGTCCCGCCCGGGGAGACCCAGTACTTC.

The rearrangement uses TRBV13 and TRBJ2-1; TRBD2 matches at 9 bases. Unmatched junction bases numbered 8, after V lost 1 base and J lost 4 bases. Germline loops: CDR1 PRHDT, CDR2 FYEKMQ (reference sequence). CDR3 length: 17 residues. CDR3 residues: CASSLEEGSGGYNEQFF. The CDR3 DNA sequence: TGTGCCAGCAGCTTAGAGGAGGGTAGCGGGGGTTACAATGAGCAGTTCTTC.

This clone came up once. The J gene is TRBJ2-2, the V gene TRBV6-5; D remains ambiguous. The germline V and J ends were trimmed by 4 bases and 3 bases, with 6 bases remaining between them. The CDR3 covers 13 residues. Germline loops: CDR1 MNHEY, CDR2 SVGAGI. The CDR3 DNA is TGTGCCAGCAGTTTGTCCTACACCGGGGAGCTGTTTTTT. This sequence encodes CASSLSYTGELFF.